These T cell receptor beta chains were read from a single sample in a study of cytomegalovirus exposure and HLA in healthy donors. The method was immunoSEQ multiplex PCR; TCRdb's version includes in-frame clones alone and lacks a portion of them. In total, the table holds more than 50,000 clones. What was sequenced was PBMCs. Source of these receptors: a man aged 45 to 65 in good health and CMV-seropositive. Each CDR3 is given with its conserved first and last residue. D genes are given only for firm matches. Size is omitted from some rows. Given values are once, few, many or a class for expanded clones.

-	-	TRBJ1-2	TRBV6-5	TGTGCCAGCAGTATCGGGGTATCGGGTGGCTACACCTTC	CASSIGVSGGYTF
TRBD2	-	TRBJ2-2	TRBV9	TGTGCCAGCAGCGTAGGGGCTAGCGGGGGTACCGGGGAGCTGTTTTTT	CASSVGASGGTGELFF
-	-	TRBJ1-1	TRBV18	TGTGCCAGCTCACCTTCGATGGAGGGGACTGAAGCTTTCTTT	CASSPSMEGTEAFF
-	-	TRBJ2-2	TRBV6-5	TGTGCCAGCAGTTACTCATACTCTTACACCGGGGAGCTGTTTTTT	CASSYSYSYTGELFF
-	-	TRBJ2-7	TRBV5-6	TGTGCCAGCAGCTTGGCGGCAGGGGCCGCCTACGAGCAGTACTTC	CASSLAAGAAYEQYF
-	-	TRBJ1-5	TRBV18	TGTGCCAGCTCACCACGGGGGGACGGTCAGCCCCAGCATTTT	CASSPRGDGQPQHF
-	-	TRBJ2-5	TRBV5-1	TGCGCCAGCAGCTTGACGGACTGGAAGGAGACCCAGTACTTC	CASSLTDWKETQYF
TRBD1	-	TRBJ1-1	TRBV4-1	TGCGCCAGCAGCCTTGGGACAGGGGGGAGGATGAACACTGAAGCTTTCTTT	CASSLGTGGRMNTEAFF
-	-	TRBJ1-2	TRBV18	TGTGCCAGCTCGTCGGAGGGAGGCTACACCTTC	CASSSEGGYTF
-	-	TRBJ1-2	TRBV19	TGTGCCAGTAGAATAGAGGACAGAGCTAACTATGGCTACACCTTC	CASRIEDRANYGYTF
-	-	TRBJ2-2	TRBV4-1	TGCGCCAGCAGCCAAAACTGGGCTGGGGAGCTGTTTTTT	CASSQNWAGELFF
-	-	TRBJ1-5	TRBV18	TGTGCCAGCTCGCCCTATCCCCACTCGGGATCGGGCAATCAGCCCCAGCATTTT	CASSPYPHSGSGNQPQHF
TRBD1	-	TRBJ1-1	TRBV29-1	TGCAGCGTTGAAGAGACCCCGGGACAGGGGTCGTACACTGAAGCTTTCTTT	CSVEETPGQGSYTEAFF
TRBD1	-	TRBJ2-7	TRBV7-2	TGTGCCAGCAGCTTTGGACAGGGCTACGAGCAGTACTTC	CASSFGQGYEQYF
-	-	TRBJ2-7	TRBV2	TGTGCCAGCAGCCTGGGAGGGGGTAAAAACGAGCAGTACTTC	CASSLGGGKNEQYF
-	-	TRBJ2-7	TRBV7-2	TGTGCCAGCAGCCTTTCCTCCTACGAGCAGTACTTC	CASSLSSYEQYF
TRBD2	medium-sized	TRBJ2-3	TRBV6-5	TGTGCCAGCAGTTACTACCTAGCGGGAAGCACAGATACGCAGTATTTT	CASSYYLAGSTDTQYF
-	-	TRBJ2-3	TRBV28	TGTGCCAGCAGTCTAGGCGGAGATACGCAGTATTTT	CASSLGGDTQYF
-	-	TRBJ2-7	TRBV18	TGTGCCAGCTCGCTTAGGGGTGGCGAGCAGTACTTC	CASSLRGGEQYF
TRBD2	-	TRBJ2-3	TRBV7-2	TGTGCCAGCAGCACCCGTAGCGGGGGGCGGGCAGATAAGCAGTATTTT	CASSTRSGGRADKQYF
TRBD1	-	TRBJ2-7	TRBV4-1	TGCGCCAGCAGCCAAGATCGGGGGACAGGGGGCGAGCAGTACTTC	CASSQDRGTGGEQYF
TRBD1	-	TRBJ1-2	TRBV15	TGTGCCACCAGGGCCGACAGGGTGGCTGGCTACACCTTC	CATRADRVAGYTF
-	-	TRBJ2-5	TRBV6-6	TGTGCCAGCAGCCCCAGAACAGGGATGGAGAAGACCCAGTACTTC	CASSPRTGMEKTQYF
-	-	TRBJ2-3	TRBV5-1	TGCGCCAGCAGCTGGGCGGGAAGTACAGATACGCAGTATTTT	CASSWAGSTDTQYF
-	-	TRBJ2-7	TRBV20-1	TGCAGTGGAGGTAGCGCTTCTCCGCAGTACTTC	CSGGSASPQYF
TRBD1	-	TRBJ2-1	TRBV2	TGTGCCAGCAGTACAGGGGGCACATTCTACAATGAGCAGTTCTTC	CASSTGGTFYNEQFF
TRBD1	-	TRBJ2-7	TRBV4-1	TGCGCCAGCAGCCTAACAGGGGGGTCCTCCTACGAGCAGTACTTC	CASSLTGGSSYEQYF
-	-	TRBJ2-7	TRBV10-3	TGTGCCATCAGTGAATCCGCCTACGAGCAGTACTTC	CAISESAYEQYF
TRBD1	-	TRBJ2-5	TRBV19	TGTGCTGCCGGGACAGGGGCTCCCCAAGAGACCCAGTACTTC	CAAGTGAPQETQYF
TRBD1	-	TRBJ2-7	TRBV28	TGTGCCAGCACCGGCCGGGACAGGCCCCGCGAGCAGTACTTC	CASTGRDRPREQYF
TRBD1	-	TRBJ1-4	TRBV19	TGTGCCAGTAATCCGGGACAGGGGGTTGAAAAACTGTTTTTT	CASNPGQGVEKLFF
TRBD2	-	TRBJ2-4	TRBV10-3	TGTGCCATCAGTGAGTCGAGCGGGGGGCCTGGCATTCAGTACTTC	CAISESSGGPGIQYF
TRBD1	-	TRBJ1-5	TRBV27	TGTGCCAGCAGTATCGGACAGGGAAGACAGCCCCAGCATTTT	CASSIGQGRQPQHF
TRBD1	-	TRBJ1-1	TRBV7-6	TGTGCCAGCAGCTCCCAGGGGGCCGTGACTGAAGCTTTCTTT	CASSSQGAVTEAFF
-	-	TRBJ1-1	TRBV9	TGTGCCAGCAGCGTAGGAGGGTACACTGAAGCTTTCTTT	CASSVGGYTEAFF